The sequence of this TCR beta chain was determined in a study of blood T cell repertoires in COVID-19. Across the study: The samples span acute and convalescent COVID-19 from the United States, Italy and Spain. Sample material is recorded as cDNA or gDNA derived from T cells, B-cell-depleted T cells, or PBMCs.

CDR3 length: 16 residues. In germline, CDR1 is SNHLY, CDR2 FYNNEI. Trimming cost V 3 bases and J 4 bases; bases outside gene matches: 8. Original analysis: The authors estimated nucleated cell counts from reference gene primer amplification. The method was immunoSEQ multiplex PCR; TCRdb's version includes in-frame clones alone and lacks a portion of them. The V and J calls and clone size are taken from that table; D and trimming were inferred from the DNA. The table lists 50,000 to 70,000 clones, roughly 82% of them singletons. This clone was recorded a few times. The source of this sequence is a woman aged 55-69 years with acute or convalescent COVID-19. The rearrangement uses TRBV2 and TRBJ2-5; 10 bases align to TRBD2. The sample consisted of peripheral blood. The CDR3, as DNA: TGTGCCAGCAGTGACCCGCCAACTAGCGGGGTAGAGACCCAGTACTTC. Translated: CASSDPPTSGVETQYF.